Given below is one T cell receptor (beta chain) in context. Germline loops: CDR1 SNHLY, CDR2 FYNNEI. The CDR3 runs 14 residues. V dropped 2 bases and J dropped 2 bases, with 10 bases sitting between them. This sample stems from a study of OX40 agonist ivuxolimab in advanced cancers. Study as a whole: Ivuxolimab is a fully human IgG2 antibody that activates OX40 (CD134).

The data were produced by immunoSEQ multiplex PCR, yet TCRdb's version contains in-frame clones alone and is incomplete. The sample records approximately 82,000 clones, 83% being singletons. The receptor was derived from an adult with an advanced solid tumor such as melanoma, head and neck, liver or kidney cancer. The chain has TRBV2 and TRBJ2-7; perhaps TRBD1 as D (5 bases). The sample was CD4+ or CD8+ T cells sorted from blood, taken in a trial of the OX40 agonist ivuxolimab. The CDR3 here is CASSEQGLTYEQYF. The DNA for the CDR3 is TGTGCCAGCAGTGAACAGGGATTAACCTACGAGCAGTACTTC. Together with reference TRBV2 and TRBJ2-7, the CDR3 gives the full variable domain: EPEVTQTPSHQVTQMGQEVILRCVPISNHLYFYWYRQILGQKVEFLVSFYNNEISEKSEIFDDQFSVERPDGSNFTLKIRSTKLEDSAMYFCASSEQGLTYEQYFGPGTRLTVT.